One sample yielded the 24 T cell receptor beta chains listed below, sequenced in a study of cytomegalovirus exposure and HLA in healthy donors. PCR was performed using 60 Vbeta and 13 Jbeta primers. TCRdb keeps only in-frame clones here, not all; method: immunoSEQ multiplex PCR. Of 95,000 or so clones listed, 65% to 90% were seen once; the top ten hold 4.2%. The source material was PBMCs. The source of these receptors is a woman in her 70s in good health and CMV-seropositive.

This chain connects TRBV7-3 to TRBJ2-6; 7 bases line up with TRBD2. In germline, CDR1 is SGHTA, CDR2 FQGTGA. The CDR3 has 18 amino acids. V gave up 2 bases and J gave up 0 bases; unmatched junction bases: 7. The chain's CDR3 is CASSLSGGKGSGANVLTF. In DNA form, the CDR3 reads TGTGCCAGCAGCTTATCGGGGGGAAAGGGCTCTGGGGCCAACGTCCTGACTTTC.

This chain links TRBV7-8 with TRBJ2-1, with TRBD2 matching 11 bases. The CDR3 length is 15 residues. Germline V gene data show CDR1 as SGHVS and CDR2 as FQNEAQ. V was clipped by 3 bases and J by 3 bases; unmatched bases: 1. CDR3: CASSLGLAVYNEQFF. DNA for the CDR3: TGTGCCAGCAGCTTGGGACTAGCGGTCTACAATGAGCAGTTCTTC.

The chain couples TRBV11-3 to TRBJ1-1, with D possibly TRBD1 on 5 matching bases. The CDR3 has 15 residues. Germline V CDR1 and CDR2: SGHNT, YENEEA. Deletions cut 2 bases from V and 1 base from J, with 11 bases between. The CDR3 loop reads CASSLPLGGNTEAFF. CDR3 coding DNA: TGTGCCAGCAGCTTACCCCTCGGGGGGAACACTGAAGCTTTCTTT.

The chain couples TRBV28 to TRBJ2-3; D unclear. CDR1 and CDR2 from the germline V gene are MDHEN and SYDVKM. This CDR3 spans 13 amino acids. The ends were cut back, 7 bases at V and 3 bases at J, with 11 bases in the middle. The CDR3 loop is CASTKDLTDTQYF. The CDR3 DNA reads as TGTGCCAGCACGAAAGACTTGACAGATACGCAGTATTTT.

This sequence joins TRBV7-3 and TRBJ2-2; 9 nucleotides align to TRBD1. The germline V gene has CDR1 SGHTA and CDR2 FQGTGA. Trimming cost V 3 bases and J 0 bases; bases outside gene matches: 2. This CDR3 has 16 amino acids. The CDR3 reads CASSFTGGANTGELFF. The CDR3, as DNA: TGTGCCAGCAGCTTCACAGGGGGCGCGAACACCGGGGAGCTGTTTTTT.

The V call is TRBV7-2, the J call TRBJ2-1; 7 nucleotides line up with TRBD1. Trimming took 3 bases from V and 4 from J; bases not matched to a gene: 3. Germline CDR1 SGHTA, CDR2 FQGNSA. CDR3 size: 14 residues. The DNA of the CDR3 is TGTGCCAGCAGCTTCTCGGACAGGTACAATGAGCAGTTCTTC. The encoded protein is CASSFSDRYNEQFF.

V gene TRBV4-2 combines with J gene TRBJ2-5, with 8 nucleotides matching TRBD2. The J call may be faulty, since TRBJ2-7 better matches the DNA end. The CDR3 has 16 amino acids. Looked up from germline, CDR1 is LGHNA and CDR2 is YNFKEQ. For the CDR3, the DNA is TGTGCCAGCAGCCAAGAGCCCGGGAGGGTCTCCTACGAGCAGTACTTC. It is translated as CASSQEPGRVSYEQYF.

In its sample, this clone was seen once. The chain joins TRBV7-6 to TRBJ2-7, with unresolved D. The length of the CDR3 is 17 residues. The germline V gene encodes CDR1 SGHVS and CDR2 FNYEAQ. The V end lost 2 bases, the J end lost 0 bases, and 17 bases lay between the germline ends. In DNA form, the CDR3 reads TGTGCCAGCAGCTTAAAGCCCCCAGGTACCTCCTCCTACGAGCAGTACTTC. Translating it yields CASSLKPPGTSSYEQYF.

The V call is TRBV11-3, the J call TRBJ2-7, with 12 bases that match TRBD2. Germline CDR1 is SGHNT and CDR2 is YENEEA. V lost 5 bases and J lost 4; bases outside the gene matches: 9. The CDR3 totals 16 residues. The CDR3 nucleotides are TGTGCCAGCAGCCTGGGACTAGCGGGCGGTTCGTACGAGCAGTACTTC. Amino acids: CASSLGLAGGSYEQYF. The full variable domain, completed using reference TRBV11-3 and TRBJ2-7, is EAGVVQSPRYKIIEKKQPVAFWCNPISGHNTLYWYLQNLGQGPELLIRYENEEAVDDSQLPKDRFSAERLKGVDSTLKIQPAELGDSAVYLCASSLGLAGGSYEQYFGPGTRLTVT.

The chain employs TRBV5-1 and TRBJ2-2; 8 nucleotides align to TRBD1. The trim removed 4 bases at V and 3 bases at J, leaving 8 bases unmatched. This CDR3 comprises 16 residues. Germline V gene data show CDR1 as SGHRS and CDR2 as YFSETQ. CDR3 coding DNA: TGCGCCAGCAGCCCGACAGGGGATTCGGACACCGGGGAGCTGTTTTTT. It codes for CASSPTGDSDTGELFF. Variable domain in full (rest from reference TRBV5-1 and TRBJ2-2): KAGVTQTPRYLIKTRGQQVTLSCSPISGHRSVSWYQQTPGQGLQFLFEYFSETQRNKGNFPGRFSGRQFSNSRSEMNVSTLELGDSALYLCASSPTGDSDTGELFFGEGSRLTVL.

The chain uses TRBV6-5 and TRBJ1-1; 9 bases match TRBD1. The germline V gene encodes CDR1 MNHEY and CDR2 SVGAGI. The CDR3 is 14 amino acids. V was clipped by 6 bases and J by 0 bases; unmatched bases: 2. This CDR3 reads CASRTGGLNTEAFF. In DNA, the CDR3 is TGTGCCAGCAGGACAGGGGGATTGAACACTGAAGCTTTCTTT.

V is TRBV7-2 and J is TRBJ2-5; 7 nucleotides match TRBD2. Looked up from germline, CDR1 is SGHTA and CDR2 is FQGNSA. The CDR3 runs 14 residues. V lost 8 bases to trimming and J lost 5 bases; unmatched junction nucleotides: 11. Here the CDR3 DNA reads TGTGCCAGCTCCCCGGGCGGGGGATTGGAGACCCAGTACTTC. Residues: CASSPGGGLETQYF.

CDR3 DNA sequence: TGTGCGAGTTCATATCTCGGGAATCAGCCCCAGCATTTT. This codes for CASSYLGNQPQHF. The chain has TRBV19 and TRBJ1-5; no definite D call. This CDR3 comprises 13 residues. Per germline, CDR1 LNHDA and CDR2 SQIVND (reference sequence).

CDR3: CASRGDSGTQYF. In nucleotides, the CDR3 is TGCGCCAGCAGAGGGGATTCTGGAACGCAGTATTTT. The rearrangement uses TRBV10-2 and TRBJ2-3; maybe TRBD1 (5 bases). Germline V lookup: CDR1 WSHSY, CDR2 SAAADI. The V end was cut by 6 bases, the J end by 9 bases, with 13 bases between. This CDR3 region has 12 residues.

This clone was recorded once. This chain joins TRBV5-4 and TRBJ2-2; 12 bases are shared with TRBD2. V shed 0 bases and J 4 bases; nucleotides not matched to a gene: 4. Germline-derived CDR1 and CDR2 are SGHNT and YYREEE (reference sequence). The CDR3 consists of 17 residues. The DNA for the CDR3 is TGTGCCAGCAGCTTGGTTCGGGGACTAGCGGGCACCGGGGAGCTGTTTTTT. Its protein is CASSLVRGLAGTGELFF.

The chain recombines TRBV29-1 with TRBJ2-4, with 10 bases identical to TRBD2. This CDR3 has 15 residues. CDR1 SQVTM and CDR2 ANQGSEA come from the germline V gene. The J segment lost 6 bases and the V segment lost 6 bases, leaving 11 bases of the junction unmatched. In nucleotides, the CDR3 is TGCAGCGTCCGAACGGTGGTAGCGGGAGGAAACATTCAGTACTTC. Protein: CSVRTVVAGGNIQYF.

The chain carries TRBV7-2 and TRBJ2-2; no reliable D call. The ends were cut back, 0 bases at V and 2 bases at J, with 10 bases in the middle. There are 16 residues in the CDR3. The germline V gene encodes CDR1 SGHTA and CDR2 FQGNSA. This CDR3 is CASSLAVAFNTGELFF. The CDR3 DNA reads as TGTGCCAGCAGCTTAGCGGTCGCGTTCAACACCGGGGAGCTGTTTTTT.

V and J are TRBV11-1 and TRBJ1-2, with 12 bases aligning to TRBD1. V shed 5 bases and J 4 bases; nucleotides not matched to a gene: 2. The CDR3 loop spans 14 amino acids. Germline loops: CDR1 SGHAT, CDR2 FQDESV (reference sequence). The CDR3 DNA follows: TGTGCCAGCAGCCCGGGACAGGGGGCCTATGGCTACACCTTC. Residues: CASSPGQGAYGYTF.

This clone was detected only once. J is TRBJ2-7 and V is TRBV9, with 7 nucleotides matching TRBD2. The CDR3 extends over 14 amino acids. Per the germline V gene, CDR1 is SGDLS and CDR2 is YYNGEE. V was pared by 3 bases and J by 6 bases, with 9 bases of the junction left unmatched. The CDR3 DNA reads as TGTGCCAGCAGCGCCCGTGGGCGGGAGTTCGAGCAGTACTTC. It translates to CASSARGREFEQYF.

V gene TRBV6-5 combines with J gene TRBJ2-7, with a tentative D call TRBD1 (5 bases). The CDR3 is 13 amino acids. Per the germline V gene, CDR1 is MNHEY and CDR2 is SVGAGI. The V gene lost 6 bases and the J gene lost 3 bases, with 12 bases spanning the gap. The CDR3 region has the DNA TGTGCCAGCAGCCCCCGGCAGGGCTACGAGCAGTACTTC. It is translated as CASSPRQGYEQYF.

V is TRBV11-3 and J is TRBJ2-3; 10 nucleotides align to TRBD2. V was pared by 4 bases and J by 6 bases, with 13 bases of the junction left unmatched. The CDR3 is made up of 17 amino acids. Looked up from germline, CDR1 is SGHNT and CDR2 is YENEEA. CDR3 DNA: TGTGCCAGCAGCTCCCTTCGACTAGCGGGCCCCGAGGATACGCAGTATTTT. Translating it yields CASSSLRLAGPEDTQYF.

V is TRBV6-5 and J is TRBJ2-3, with D unresolved. V was trimmed by 6 bases and J by 0 bases, leaving 10 bases between them. Germline-derived CDR1 and CDR2 are MNHEY and SVGAGI. The CDR3 sequence is 14 residues long. The CDR3 sequence is CASSPLYSTDTQYF. The DNA for the CDR3 is TGTGCCAGCAGCCCACTATATAGCACAGATACGCAGTATTTT.

The chain has TRBV5-1 and TRBJ2-5; D is unresolved. CDR1 and CDR2 from the germline V gene are SGHRS and YFSETQ. The CDR3 is 15 amino acids. V was clipped by 1 base and J by 0 bases, with 10 bases between them. CDR3: CASSLYGIHQETQYF. DNA for the CDR3: TGCGCCAGCAGCTTGTATGGCATTCACCAAGAGACCCAGTACTTC. Together with reference TRBV5-1 and TRBJ2-5, the CDR3 gives the full variable domain: KAGVTQTPRYLIKTRGQQVTLSCSPISGHRSVSWYQQTPGQGLQFLFEYFSETQRNKGNFPGRFSGRQFSNSRSEMNVSTLELGDSALYLCASSLYGIHQETQYFGPGTRLLVL.

The gene calls are TRBV5-6 and TRBJ1-1; no clear D gene. Germline V gene lookup returns CDR1 SGHDT and CDR2 YYEEEE. V was clipped by 0 bases and J by 2 bases, with 11 bases between them. CDR3 size: 15 residues. As DNA, the CDR3 is TGTGCCAGCAGCTTGGTAGCAGAGCTAAACACTGAAGCTTTCTTT. It encodes CASSLVAELNTEAFF.